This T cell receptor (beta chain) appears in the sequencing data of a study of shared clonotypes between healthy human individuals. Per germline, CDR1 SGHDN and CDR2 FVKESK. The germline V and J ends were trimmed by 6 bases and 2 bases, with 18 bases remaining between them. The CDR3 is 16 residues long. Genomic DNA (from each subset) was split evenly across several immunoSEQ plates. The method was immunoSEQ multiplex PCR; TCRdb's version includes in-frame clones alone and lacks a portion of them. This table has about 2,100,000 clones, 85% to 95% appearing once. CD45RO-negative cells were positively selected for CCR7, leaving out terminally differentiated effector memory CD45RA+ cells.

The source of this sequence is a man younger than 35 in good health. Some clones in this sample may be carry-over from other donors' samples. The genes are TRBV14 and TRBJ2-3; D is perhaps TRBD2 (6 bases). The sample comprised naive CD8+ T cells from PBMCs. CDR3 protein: CASRDGLEGLTDTQYF. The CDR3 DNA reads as TGTGCCAGCAGAGACGGGCTGGAGGGTCTCACAGATACGCAGTATTTT. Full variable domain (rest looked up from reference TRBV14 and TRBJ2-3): EAGVTQFPSHSVIEKGQTVTLRCDPISGHDNLYWYRRVMGKEIKFLLHFVKESKQDESGMPNNRFLAERTGGTYSTLKVQPAELEDSGVYFCASRDGLEGLTDTQYFGPGTRLTVL.